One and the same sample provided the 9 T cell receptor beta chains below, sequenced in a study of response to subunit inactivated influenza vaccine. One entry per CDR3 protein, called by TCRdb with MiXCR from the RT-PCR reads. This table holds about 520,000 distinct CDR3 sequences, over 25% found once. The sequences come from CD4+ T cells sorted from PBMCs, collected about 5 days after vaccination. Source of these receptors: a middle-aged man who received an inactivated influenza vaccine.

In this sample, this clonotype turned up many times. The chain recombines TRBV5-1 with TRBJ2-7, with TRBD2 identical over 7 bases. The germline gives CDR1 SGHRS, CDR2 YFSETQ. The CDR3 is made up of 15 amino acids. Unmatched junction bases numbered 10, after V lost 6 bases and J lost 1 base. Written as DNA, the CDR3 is TGCGCCAGCACGCCCTGGGGCGGGGGTTCCTACGAGCAGTACTTC. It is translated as CASTPWGGGSYEQYF.

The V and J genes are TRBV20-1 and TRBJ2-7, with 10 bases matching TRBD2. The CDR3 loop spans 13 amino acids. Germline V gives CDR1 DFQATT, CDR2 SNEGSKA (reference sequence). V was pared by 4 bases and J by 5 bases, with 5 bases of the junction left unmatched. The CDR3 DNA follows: TGCAGTGCTACCTTCGGGACTAGCGACGAGCAGTACTTC. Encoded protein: CSATFGTSDEQYF.

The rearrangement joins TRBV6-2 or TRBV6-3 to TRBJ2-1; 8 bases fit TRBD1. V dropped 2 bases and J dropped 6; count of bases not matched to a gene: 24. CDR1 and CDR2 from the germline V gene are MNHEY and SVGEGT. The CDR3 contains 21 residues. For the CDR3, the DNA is TGTGCCAGCAGTTACGGGGCTCGCTACAGGGGGACCAGCCCCGGCGGCAATGAGCAGTTCTTC. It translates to CASSYGARYRGTSPGGNEQFF.

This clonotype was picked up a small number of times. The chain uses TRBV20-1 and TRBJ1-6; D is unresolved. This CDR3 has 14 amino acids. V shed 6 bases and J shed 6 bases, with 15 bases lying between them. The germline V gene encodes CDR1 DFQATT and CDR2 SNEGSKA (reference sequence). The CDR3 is CSAGISGSNSPLHF. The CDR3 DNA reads TGCAGTGCGGGAATCTCAGGAAGTAATTCACCCCTCCACTTT.

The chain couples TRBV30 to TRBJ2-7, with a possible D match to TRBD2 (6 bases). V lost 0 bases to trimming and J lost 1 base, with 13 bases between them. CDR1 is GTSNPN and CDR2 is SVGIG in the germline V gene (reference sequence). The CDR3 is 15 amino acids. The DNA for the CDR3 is TGTGCCTGGAGTGTAAGCGGGCCGACATCCTACGAGCAGTACTTC. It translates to CAWSVSGPTSYEQYF.

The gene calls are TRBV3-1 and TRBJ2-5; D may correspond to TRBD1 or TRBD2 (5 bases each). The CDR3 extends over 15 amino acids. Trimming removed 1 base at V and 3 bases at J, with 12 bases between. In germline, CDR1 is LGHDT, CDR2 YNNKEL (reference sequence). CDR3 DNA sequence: TGTGCCAGCAGCCAAGGCTGGGACGGCGAAGAGACCCAGTACTTC. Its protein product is CASSQGWDGEETQYF.

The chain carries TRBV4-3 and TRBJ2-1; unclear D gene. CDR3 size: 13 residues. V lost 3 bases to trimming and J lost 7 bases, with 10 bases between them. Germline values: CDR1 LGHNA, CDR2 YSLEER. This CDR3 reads CASSQSWENEQFF. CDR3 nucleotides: TGCGCCAGCAGCCAGAGCTGGGAAAATGAGCAGTTCTTC.

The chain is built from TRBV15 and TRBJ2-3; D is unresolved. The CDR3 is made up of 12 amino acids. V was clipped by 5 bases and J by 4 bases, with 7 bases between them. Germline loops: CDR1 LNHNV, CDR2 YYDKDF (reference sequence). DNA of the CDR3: TGTGCCACCAGCCGAAGAGCAGATACGCAGTATTTT. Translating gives CATSRRADTQYF.

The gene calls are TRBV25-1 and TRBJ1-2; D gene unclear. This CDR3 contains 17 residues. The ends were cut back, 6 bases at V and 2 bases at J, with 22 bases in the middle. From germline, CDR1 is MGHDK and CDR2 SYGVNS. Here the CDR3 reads CASRAGGRRLGNYGYTF. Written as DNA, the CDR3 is TGTGCCAGCAGAGCCGGCGGTCGCAGGCTCGGGAACTATGGCTACACCTTC.